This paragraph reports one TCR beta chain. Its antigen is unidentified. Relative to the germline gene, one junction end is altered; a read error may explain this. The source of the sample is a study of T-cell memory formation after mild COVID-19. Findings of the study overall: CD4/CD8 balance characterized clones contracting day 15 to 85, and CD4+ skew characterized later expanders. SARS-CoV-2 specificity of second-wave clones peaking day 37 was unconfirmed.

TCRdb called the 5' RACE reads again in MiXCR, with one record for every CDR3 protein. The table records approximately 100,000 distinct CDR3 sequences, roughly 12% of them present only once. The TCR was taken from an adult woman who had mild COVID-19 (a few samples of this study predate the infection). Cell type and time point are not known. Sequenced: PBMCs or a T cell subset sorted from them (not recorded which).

The CDR3 nucleotides read TGTGCCAGCAGCGTAACAACAGGGGCTCAGAACACCGTGGAGCTGTTTTTT. Translating gives CASSVTTGAQNTVELFF. This sequence joins TRBV5-6 and TRBJ2-2, with 7 bases matching TRBD1. This CDR3 is 17 amino acids long. Germline loops: CDR1 SGHDT, CDR2 YYEEEE.